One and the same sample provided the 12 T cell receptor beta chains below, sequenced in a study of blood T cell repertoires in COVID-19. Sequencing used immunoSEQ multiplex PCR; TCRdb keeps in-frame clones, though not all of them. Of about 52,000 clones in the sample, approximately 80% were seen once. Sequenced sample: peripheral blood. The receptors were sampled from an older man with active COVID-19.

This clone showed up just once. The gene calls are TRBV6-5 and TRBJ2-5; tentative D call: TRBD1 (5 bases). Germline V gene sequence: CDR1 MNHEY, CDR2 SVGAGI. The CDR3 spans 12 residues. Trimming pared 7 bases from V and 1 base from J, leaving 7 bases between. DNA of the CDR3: TGTGCCAGCAAACAGGTCCAAGAGACCCAGTACTTC. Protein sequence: CASKQVQETQYF.

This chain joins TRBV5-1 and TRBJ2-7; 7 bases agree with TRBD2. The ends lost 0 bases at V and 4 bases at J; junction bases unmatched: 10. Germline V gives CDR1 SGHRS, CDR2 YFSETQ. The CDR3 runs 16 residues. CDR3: CASSLGRLAAEYEQYF. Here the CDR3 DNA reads TGCGCCAGCAGCTTGGGCCGACTAGCAGCAGAATACGAGCAGTACTTC.

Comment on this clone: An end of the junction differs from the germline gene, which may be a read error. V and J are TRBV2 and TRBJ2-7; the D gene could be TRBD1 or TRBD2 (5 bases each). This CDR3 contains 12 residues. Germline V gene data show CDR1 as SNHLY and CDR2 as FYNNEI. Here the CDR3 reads CASSQADIPRIF. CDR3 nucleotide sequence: TGTGCCAGCAGTCAAGCGGACATCCCTCGGATCTTC.

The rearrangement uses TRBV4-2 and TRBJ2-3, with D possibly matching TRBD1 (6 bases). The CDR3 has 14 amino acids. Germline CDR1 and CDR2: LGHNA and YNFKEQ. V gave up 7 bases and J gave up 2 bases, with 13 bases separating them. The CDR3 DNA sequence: TGTGCCAGCACCCTAGGGGGAGACACAGATACGCAGTATTTT. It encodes CASTLGGDTDTQYF.

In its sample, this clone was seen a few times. In nucleotides, the CDR3 is TGCAGTGCTAGAGGTTCAGGGCCCCACACCTTC. Protein sequence: CSARGSGPHTF. V gene TRBV20-1 combines with J gene TRBJ1-2; D may be TRBD1 (5 bases). This CDR3 contains 11 residues. The germline CDR1 and CDR2 sequences are DFQATT and SNEGSKA (reference sequence). Trimming took 1 base from V and 12 from J, leaving 12 bases between them.

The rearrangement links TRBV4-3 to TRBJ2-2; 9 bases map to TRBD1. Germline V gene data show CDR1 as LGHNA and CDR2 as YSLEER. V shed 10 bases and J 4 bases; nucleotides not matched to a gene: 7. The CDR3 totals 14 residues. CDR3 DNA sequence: TGCGCCACCGGGGACAGGGTCGGCACCGGGGAGCTGTTTTTT. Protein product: CATGDRVGTGELFF.

CDR3: CASSFRVTDTQYF. DNA of the CDR3: TGTGCCAGCAGCTTTCGTGTCACAGATACGCAGTATTTT. The V call is TRBV11-2, the J call TRBJ2-3; D gene unclear. V was clipped by 3 bases and J by 2 bases, with 6 bases between them. The CDR3 contains 13 residues. Germline V lookup: CDR1 SGHAT, CDR2 FQNNGV.

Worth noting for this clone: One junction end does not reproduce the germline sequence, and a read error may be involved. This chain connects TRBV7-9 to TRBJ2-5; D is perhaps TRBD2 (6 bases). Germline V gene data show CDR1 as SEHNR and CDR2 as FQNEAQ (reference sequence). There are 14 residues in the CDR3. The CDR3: CASTLIVAEETQYF. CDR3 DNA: TGTGCCAGCACCTTAATCGTAGCGGAAGAGACCCAGTACTTC.

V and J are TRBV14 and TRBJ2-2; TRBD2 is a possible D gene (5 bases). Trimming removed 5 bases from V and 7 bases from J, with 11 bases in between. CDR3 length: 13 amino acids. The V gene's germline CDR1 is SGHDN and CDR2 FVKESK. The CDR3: CASSSGFLGELFF. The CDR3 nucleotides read TGTGCCAGCAGCTCGGGATTTCTCGGGGAGCTGTTTTTT.

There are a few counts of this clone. CDR3 sequence (DNA): TGTGCCATCGGGAAACTGGGGCTGCTCCACTTT. This codes for CAIGKLGLLHF. V gene TRBV10-3 combines with J gene TRBJ1-6; D perhaps matches TRBD1 (5 bases). V was clipped by 8 bases and J by 16 bases, with 15 bases between them. The CDR3 sequence is 11 residues long. Germline lookup yields CDR1 ENHRY and CDR2 SYGVKD.

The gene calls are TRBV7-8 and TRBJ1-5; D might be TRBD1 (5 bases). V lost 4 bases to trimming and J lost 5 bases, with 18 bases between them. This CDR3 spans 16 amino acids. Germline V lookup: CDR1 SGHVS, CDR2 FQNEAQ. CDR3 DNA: TGTGCCAGCAGCTCTACTAGACACGCGGGGGATCAGCCCCAGCATTTT. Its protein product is CASSSTRHAGDQPQHF.

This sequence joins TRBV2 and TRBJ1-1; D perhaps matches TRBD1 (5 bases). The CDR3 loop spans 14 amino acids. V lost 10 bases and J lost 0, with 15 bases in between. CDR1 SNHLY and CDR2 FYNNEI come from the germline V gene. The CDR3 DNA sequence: TGTGCCACCAGGGAGCACCCATTGAACACTGAAGCTTTCTTT. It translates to CATREHPLNTEAFF. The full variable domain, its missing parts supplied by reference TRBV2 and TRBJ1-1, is EPEVTQTPSHQVTQMGQEVILRCVPISNHLYFYWYRQILGQKVEFLVSFYNNEISEKSEIFDDQFSVERPDGSNFTLKIRSTKLEDSAMYFCATREHPLNTEAFFGQGTRLTVV.